This T cell receptor beta chain comes out of a study of human T cells and chemical hapten exposure. Overall study context: Per-sample TCR yield variability stemmed mainly from small pooled library volume differences.

CDR1 SGHNT and CDR2 YYREEE come from the germline V gene (reference sequence). The CDR3 has 14 residues. During construction of the library, unique molecular identifiers were attached to individual cDNA molecules for quantitative, reproducible TCR counting. TCRdb redid the calling of the 5' RACE reads with MiXCR, one entry per CDR3 protein. Altogether tens of thousands of distinct CDR3 sequences are present, 7.7% being singletons, with the ten largest covering 2% to 2.5%. From whole blood left unfractionated, total RNA was extracted. This clonotype was seen a few times. Relative to the germline gene, one junction end is altered; a read error may explain this.

The TCR originated in a male donor in good health. This chain joins TRBV5-4 and TRBJ1-1; TRBD1 is a possible D gene (6 bases). CDR3 in amino acids: CASRLGHVSTEAFF. The CDR3 DNA is TGTGCCAGCAGGTTGGGACACGTGAGCACTGAAGCTTTCTTT. The whole variable domain, filled in from reference TRBV5-4 and TRBJ1-1, reads ETGVTQSPTHLIKTRGQQVTLRCSSQSGHNTVSWYQQALGQGPQFIFQYYREEENGRGNFPPRFSGLQFPNYSSELNVNALELDDSALYLCASRLGHVSTEAFFGQGTRLTVV.